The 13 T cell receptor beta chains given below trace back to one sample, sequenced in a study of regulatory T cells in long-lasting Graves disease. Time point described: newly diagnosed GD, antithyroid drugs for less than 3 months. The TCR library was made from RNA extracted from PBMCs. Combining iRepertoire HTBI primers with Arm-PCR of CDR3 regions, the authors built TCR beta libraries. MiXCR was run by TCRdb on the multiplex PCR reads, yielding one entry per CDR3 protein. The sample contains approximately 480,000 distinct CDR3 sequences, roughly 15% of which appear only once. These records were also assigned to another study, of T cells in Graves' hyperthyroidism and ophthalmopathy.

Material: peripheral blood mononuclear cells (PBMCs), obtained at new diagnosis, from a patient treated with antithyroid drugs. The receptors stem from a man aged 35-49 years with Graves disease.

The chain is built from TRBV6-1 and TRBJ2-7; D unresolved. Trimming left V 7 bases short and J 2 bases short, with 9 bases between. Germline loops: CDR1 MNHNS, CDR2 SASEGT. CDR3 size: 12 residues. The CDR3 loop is CASKFEAYEQYF. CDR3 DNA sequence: TGTGCCAGCAAGTTCGAAGCCTACGAGCAGTACTTC.

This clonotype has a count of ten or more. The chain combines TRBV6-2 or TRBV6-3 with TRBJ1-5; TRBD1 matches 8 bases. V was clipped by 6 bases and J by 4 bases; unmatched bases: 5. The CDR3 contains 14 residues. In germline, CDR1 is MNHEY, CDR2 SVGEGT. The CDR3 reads CASRLGQGNQPQHF. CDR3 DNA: TGTGCCAGCAGGCTAGGACAGGGAAATCAGCCCCAGCATTTT.

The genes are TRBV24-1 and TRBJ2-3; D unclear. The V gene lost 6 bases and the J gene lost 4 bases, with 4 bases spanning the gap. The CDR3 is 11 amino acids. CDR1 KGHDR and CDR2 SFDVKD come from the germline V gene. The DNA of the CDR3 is TGTGCCACCAGTTCGCCAGATACGCAGTATTTT. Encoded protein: CATSSPDTQYF.

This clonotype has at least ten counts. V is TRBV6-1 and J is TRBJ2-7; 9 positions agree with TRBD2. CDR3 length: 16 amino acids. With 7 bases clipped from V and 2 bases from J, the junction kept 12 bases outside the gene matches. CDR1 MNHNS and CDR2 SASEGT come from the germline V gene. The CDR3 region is CASKAPGGRAAYEQYF. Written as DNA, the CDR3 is TGTGCCAGCAAGGCCCCTGGCGGGAGGGCCGCCTACGAGCAGTACTTC.

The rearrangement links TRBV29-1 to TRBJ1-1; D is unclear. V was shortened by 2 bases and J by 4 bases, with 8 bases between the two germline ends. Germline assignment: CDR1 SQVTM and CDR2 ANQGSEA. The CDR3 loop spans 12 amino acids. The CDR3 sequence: CSVEPGVTEAFF. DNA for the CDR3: TGCAGCGTTGAACCTGGGGTCACTGAAGCTTTCTTT.

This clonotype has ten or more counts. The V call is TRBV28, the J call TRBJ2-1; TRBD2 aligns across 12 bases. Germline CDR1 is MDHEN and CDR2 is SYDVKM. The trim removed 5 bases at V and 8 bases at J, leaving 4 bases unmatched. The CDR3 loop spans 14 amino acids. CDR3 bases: TGTGCCAGCAGTCTAGCGGGAGGGCTTGATGAGCAGTTCTTC. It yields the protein CASSLAGGLDEQFF.

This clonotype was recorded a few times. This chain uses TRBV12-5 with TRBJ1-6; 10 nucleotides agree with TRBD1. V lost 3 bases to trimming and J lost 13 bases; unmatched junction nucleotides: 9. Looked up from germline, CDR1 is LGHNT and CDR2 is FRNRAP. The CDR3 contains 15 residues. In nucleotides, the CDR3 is TGTGCTAGTGGTTTCGCTGGACAGGGGGTATTTCCCCTCCACTTT. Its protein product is CASGFAGQGVFPLHF.

CDR3 sequence (DNA): TGTGCCAGCAGACCCGGGACGGGTTACACTGAAGCTTTCTTT. Translating gives CASRPGTGYTEAFF. The V and J genes are TRBV12-3 or TRBV12-4 and TRBJ1-1; D might be TRBD1 (5 bases). Trimming stripped 6 bases from V and 3 bases from J, with 14 bases between. This CDR3 region has 14 residues.

CDR3 nucleotide sequence: TGCGCCAGCAGCCTAGCGGGGCGAATGGGCTACGAGCAGTACTTC. This encodes CASSLAGRMGYEQYF. The gene calls are TRBV5-1 and TRBJ2-7; 9 bases are shared with TRBD2. With 4 bases clipped from V and 3 bases from J, the junction kept 8 bases outside the gene matches. CDR3 length: 15 amino acids. Germline-derived CDR1 and CDR2 are SGHRS and YFSETQ.

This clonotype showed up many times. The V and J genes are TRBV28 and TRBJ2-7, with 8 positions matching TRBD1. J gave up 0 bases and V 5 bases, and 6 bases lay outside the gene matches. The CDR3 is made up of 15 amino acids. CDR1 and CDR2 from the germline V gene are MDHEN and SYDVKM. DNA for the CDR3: TGTGCCAGCAGTCTCCCGGGACAGGACTCCTACGAGCAGTACTTC. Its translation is CASSLPGQDSYEQYF. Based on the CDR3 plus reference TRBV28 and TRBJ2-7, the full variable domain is DVKVTQSSRYLVKRTGEKVFLECVQDMDHENMFWYRQDPGLGLRLIYFSYDVKMKEKGDIPEGYSVSREKKERFSLILESASTNQTSMYLCASSLPGQDSYEQYFGPGTRLTVT.

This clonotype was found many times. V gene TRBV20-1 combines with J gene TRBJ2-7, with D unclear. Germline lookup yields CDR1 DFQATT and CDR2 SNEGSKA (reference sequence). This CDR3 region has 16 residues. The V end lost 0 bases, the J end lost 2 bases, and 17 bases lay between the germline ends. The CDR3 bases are TGCAGTGCTAGAGATCTAGGAAGGAACCCCCCCTACGAGCAGTACTTC. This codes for CSARDLGRNPPYEQYF.

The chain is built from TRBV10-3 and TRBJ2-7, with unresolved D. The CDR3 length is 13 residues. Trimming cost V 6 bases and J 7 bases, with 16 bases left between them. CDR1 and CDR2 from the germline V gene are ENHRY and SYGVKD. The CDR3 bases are TGTGCCATCAGGGGAACTATGTCTGGAGAGCAGTACTTC. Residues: CAIRGTMSGEQYF.

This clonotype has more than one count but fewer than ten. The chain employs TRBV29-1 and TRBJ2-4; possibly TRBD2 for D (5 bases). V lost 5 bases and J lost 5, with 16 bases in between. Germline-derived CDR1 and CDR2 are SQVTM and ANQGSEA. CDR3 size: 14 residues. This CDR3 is CSVSRDLDENIQYF. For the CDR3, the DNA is TGCAGCGTTAGCCGGGATCTCGATGAAAACATTCAGTACTTC.